The present entry profiles one TCR beta chain with its context. CDR1 and CDR2 (germline): SNHLY, FYNNEI. V shed 7 bases and J 5 bases; nucleotides not matched to a gene: 8. The CDR3 consists of 15 residues. The data derive from a study of blood T cell repertoires in COVID-19. Whole-study context: Samples taken during acute and convalescent COVID-19 were collected in the United States, Italy and Spain. Sources were T cells, B-cell-depleted T cells, or PBMCs; the material itself was cDNA or gDNA.

Original data processing: From reference gene primer amplification, estimates of nucleated cell counts were derived. Here immunoSEQ multiplex PCR was the method, and the copy in TCRdb shows in-frame clones only, minus some. For V, J and clone size, that table is used; D and trimming come from the DNA. Of about 400,000 clones listed, more than 85% were seen once; the top ten hold 4% to 4.5%. This chain joins TRBV2 and TRBJ1-1; TRBD1 agrees at 12 bases. The sequenced sample consisted of peripheral blood. The sequence derives from a woman in her twenties or thirties with acute or convalescent COVID-19. The CDR3 nucleotides read TGTGCCAGCACCGGGACAGGGGGCGCGGGTACTGAAGCTTTCTTT. It is translated as CASTGTGGAGTEAFF.